This T cell receptor (beta chain) was recorded in a study of T-cell reconstitution after alpha-beta-depleted transplantation in children. A TCRbeta library incorporating unique molecular identifiers was prepared. One entry per CDR3 protein results from TCRdb running MiXCR on the PCR reads. The table includes about 540,000 distinct CDR3 sequences, around 20% detected once. CDR3 length: 16 amino acids. V was clipped by 3 bases and J by 2 bases; unmatched bases: 2. The germline gives CDR1 SGHRS, CDR2 YFSETQ. The rearrangement joins TRBV5-1 to TRBJ2-2; 12 bases align to TRBD2. The receptor's source is a human donor who donated a stem cell graft to a child with acute lymphoblastic leukemia. This sample comprised PBMCs from the stem cell graft donor, obtained from the stem cell graft. The CDR3 nucleotides are TGCGCCAGCAGCTCCGGACTAGCGGGAAACACCGGGGAGCTGTTTTTT. Amino acid sequence: CASSSGLAGNTGELFF.